A selection of T cell receptor beta chains follows, all from one sample in a study of beta chain features in type 1 diabetes. Using immunoSEQ multiplex PCR, the repertoire was profiled, and TCRdb retains in-frame clones only, with some absent. The sample lists tens of thousands of clones; under 35% were seen once. The sequenced sample consisted of stem cell memory CD4+ T cells from blood. These receptors were obtained from a woman aged 18-29 years in good health. CDR3s include the opening cysteine and the closing phenylalanine or tryptophan. Fields, in order: D gene, J gene, clone size, V gene, CDR3 DNA, CDR3 protein. The D gene is left open where the match is weak. Size is stated for part of the rows, as once, few or many counts, or as a class when the clone is expanded.

TRBD2 TRBJ2-1 few TRBV7-8 TGTGCCAGCAGCCCGACTCGAGCGGGAGGATGGAATGAGCAGTTCTTC CASSPTRAGGWNEQFF
TRBD2 TRBJ2-7 NA TRBV19 TGTGCCAGTAGTCCCGGGGGACTAGCGGTTACCTACGAGCAGTACTTC CASSPGGLAVTYEQYF
NA TRBJ1-1 NA TRBV27 TGTGCCAGCATAAAAAGCGAAGGGAACACTGAAGCTTTCTTT CASIKSEGNTEAFF
TRBD1 TRBJ2-7 NA TRBV7-8 TGTGCCAGCAGCTCACATATACATCAGGACAGGGCTTTCAACGAGCAGTACTTC CASSSHIHQDRAFNEQYF
NA TRBJ1-5 NA TRBV19 TGTGCCAGTAGTATAGTGGGGCATAGCAATCAGCCCCAGCATTTT CASSIVGHSNQPQHF
TRBD2 TRBJ2-7 NA TRBV5-1 TGCGCCAGCAGCTTGAGCCTAGCGGGAGGGCTGGGGGAGCAGTACTTC CASSLSLAGGLGEQYF
TRBD2 TRBJ2-1 few TRBV15 TGTGCCACCAGCAGAGGCTATACTAGCGGGGGGCCCACCTCCTACAATGAGCAGTTCTTC CATSRGYTSGGPTSYNEQFF
TRBD1 TRBJ1-1 NA TRBV25-1 TGTGCCAGCAGTAACTACAGGGGTGGTGAGGCCATCATCACTGAAGCTTTCTTT CASSNYRGGEAIITEAFF
NA TRBJ2-7 NA TRBV18 TGTGCCAGCTCACGAGAGAACGAGCAGTACTTC CASSRENEQYF
NA TRBJ2-3 few TRBV5-1 TGCGCCAGCAGCTTAGTCGGAGGGAGTCCCACAGATACGCAGTATTTT CASSLVGGSPTDTQYF
NA TRBJ2-3 NA TRBV7-3 TGTGCCAGCAGCCGGACAGCAAGCGGAGATACGCAGTATTTT CASSRTASGDTQYF
TRBD2 TRBJ2-5 few TRBV5-1 TGCGCCAGCAGCCAGGGCCCTGGACTAGCGGTCCAAGAGACCCAGTACTTC CASSQGPGLAVQETQYF
TRBD2 TRBJ2-1 few TRBV10-2 TGCGCCAGCAGCGGACTAGCGGCCTACAATGAGCAGTTCTTC CASSGLAAYNEQFF